One sample yielded the 16 T cell receptor beta chains listed below, sequenced in a study of CD8 T cells in ankylosing spondylitis. TCRdb itself ran the 5' RACE reads through MiXCR, one entry per CDR3 protein. The table has a few hundred thousand distinct CDR3 sequences, roughly 10% seen once. Sequencing was performed on blood, either unsorted or a sorted T cell fraction (not recorded which). The receptors stem from a male donor with ankylosing spondylitis or in good health (not recorded which).

At least ten counts were recorded for this clonotype. The J gene is TRBJ1-1, the V gene TRBV7-8; D unclear. Trimming took off 5 bases at V and 3 bases at J, with 16 bases between the two ends. Germline V CDR1 and CDR2: SGHVS, FQNEAQ. The CDR3 is made up of 15 amino acids. The DNA for the CDR3 is TGTGCCAGCAGCCCCCGGGATTGGGAGGACACTGAAGCTTTCTTT. Its translation is CASSPRDWEDTEAFF.

This clonotype was counted many times. The chain has TRBV27 and TRBJ1-4; D remains ambiguous. The CDR3 covers 13 residues. V shed 1 base and J shed 8 bases, with 8 bases lying between them. Germline values: CDR1 MNHEY, CDR2 SMNVEV (reference sequence). CDR3 coding DNA: TGTGCCAGCAGTTTATTCACTGGGGAAAAACTGTTTTTT. Its translation: CASSLFTGEKLFF.

CDR3 in amino acids: CAWSTPWSPYEQYF. The CDR3 bases are TGTGCCTGGAGTACCCCGTGGTCCCCCTACGAGCAGTACTTC. This chain connects TRBV30 to TRBJ2-7; D call uncertain. This CDR3 is 14 amino acids long. V was cut by 2 bases and J by 2 bases, with 13 bases left in between. Per germline, CDR1 GTSNPN and CDR2 SVGIG (reference sequence).

Ten or more counts support this clonotype. The chain has TRBV3-1 and TRBJ2-5, with no clear D. The CDR3 contains 13 residues. V was trimmed by 7 bases and J by 2 bases, leaving 11 bases between them. Germline V gives CDR1 LGHDT, CDR2 YNNKEL (reference sequence). The CDR3 DNA reads TGTGCCAGCAACGTTCAGTCACAAGAGACCCAGTACTTC. Translating it yields CASNVQSQETQYF.

This clonotype was recorded many times. The gene calls are TRBV20-1 and TRBJ2-3, with TRBD2 matching over 11 bases. The trim removed 3 bases at V and 5 bases at J, leaving 10 bases unmatched. The germline V gene has CDR1 DFQATT and CDR2 SNEGSKA (reference sequence). The CDR3 has 16 residues. CDR3 DNA: TGCAGTGCTAGCCCTTTAGCGGGGGGGTGGGAAGATACGCAGTATTTT. Amino acids: CSASPLAGGWEDTQYF.

This clonotype was picked up many times. The chain is built from TRBV24-1 and TRBJ2-1; 7 bases agree with TRBD2. CDR1 and CDR2 from the germline V gene are KGHDR and SFDVKD. The CDR3 is 14 amino acids. With 1 base clipped from V and 8 bases from J, the junction kept 4 bases outside the gene matches. DNA for the CDR3: TGTGCCACCAGTGATTTCCGTGGGAGGGATGAGCAGTTCTTC. Protein product: CATSDFRGRDEQFF.

This clonotype was counted only a few times. As DNA, the CDR3 is TGTGCCAGCACCCCGACTAGCCTGGTTTACGAGCAGTACTTC. As protein: CASTPTSLVYEQYF. This chain uses TRBV2 with TRBJ2-7; 7 bases are shared with TRBD2. Trimming cost V 7 bases and J 4 bases; bases outside gene matches: 10. This CDR3 region has 14 residues. The germline CDR1 and CDR2 sequences are SNHLY and FYNNEI.

CDR3 sequence: CASKGATNEKLFF. CDR3 DNA: TGTGCCAGCAAAGGGGCAACTAATGAAAAACTGTTTTTT. The genes are TRBV9 and TRBJ1-4; a possible D gene is TRBD1 (5 bases). From germline, CDR1 is SGDLS and CDR2 YYNGEE. Trimming pared 6 bases from V and 0 bases from J, leaving 6 bases between. The CDR3 sequence is 13 residues long.

This clonotype was observed many times. This chain connects TRBV10-3 to TRBJ2-7; D may be TRBD2 (6 bases). CDR1 is ENHRY and CDR2 is SYGVKD in the germline V gene. There are 15 residues in the CDR3. Trimming removed 6 bases at V and 5 bases at J, with 20 bases between. CDR3 DNA sequence: TGTGCCATCAGCCAGAGGGGACTTTCCGAACACGAGCAGTACTTC. Its translation is CAISQRGLSEHEQYF.

CDR3 sequence reads: CASARNRETQYF. The CDR3 DNA is TGTGCCAGCGCTAGAAACCGAGAGACCCAGTACTTC. The chain couples TRBV7-2 to TRBJ2-5; no clear D. CDR1 is SGHTA and CDR2 is FQGNSA in the germline V gene. The CDR3 is 12 residues long. V lost 8 bases and J 4 bases, leaving 11 bases between the germline ends. The whole variable domain, remainder taken from reference TRBV7-2 and TRBJ2-5, is GAGVSQSPSNKVTEKGKDVELRCDPISGHTALYWYRQSLGQGLEFLIYFQGNSAPDKSGLPSDRFSAERTGGSVSTLTIQRTQQEDSAVYLCASARNRETQYFGPGTRLLVL.

This clonotype was picked up many times. This chain uses TRBV5-1 with TRBJ1-3, with D uncertain. Germline lookup yields CDR1 SGHRS and CDR2 YFSETQ. This CDR3 is built from 15 residues. V lost 1 base and J lost 2, with 10 bases in between. This CDR3 is CASSLPGAPGNTIYF. In DNA, the CDR3 is TGCGCCAGCAGCTTGCCGGGAGCTCCTGGAAACACCATATATTTT.

The chain combines TRBV20-1 with TRBJ2-3; 9 nucleotides align to TRBD1. Germline V gives CDR1 DFQATT, CDR2 SNEGSKA (reference sequence). The CDR3 consists of 14 residues. V shed 4 bases and J 4 bases; nucleotides not matched to a gene: 6. CDR3 DNA: TGCAGTGCTAAACAGGGGGCGAGAGCAGATACGCAGTATTTT. Protein: CSAKQGARADTQYF.

This clonotype was observed many times. The rearrangement links TRBV6-5 to TRBJ1-2; D perhaps matches TRBD1 (5 bases). Trimming pared 0 bases from V and 2 bases from J, leaving 10 bases between. The germline CDR1 and CDR2 sequences are MNHEY and SVGAGI. This CDR3 region has 15 residues. The CDR3: CASSYSIWTNYGYTF. The CDR3 nucleotides are TGTGCCAGCAGTTACTCGATTTGGACAAACTATGGCTACACCTTC.

This clonotype came up a few times. The gene calls are TRBV2 and TRBJ1-5; D remains ambiguous. The CDR3 sequence is 13 residues long. With 7 bases removed from V and 3 bases from J, the gap between germline ends came to 10 bases. Germline CDR1 reads SNHLY; CDR2 reads FYNNEI. The CDR3, as DNA: TGTGCCAGCACGAGCAGCGACAATCAGCCCCAGCATTTT. It encodes CASTSSDNQPQHF.

This clonotype was seen repeatedly, ten times or more. This rearrangement joins TRBV5-1 to TRBJ2-7; D tentatively fits TRBD1 or TRBD2 (5 bases each). The CDR3 extends over 14 amino acids. V shed 5 bases and J shed 0 bases, with 12 bases lying between them. From germline, CDR1 is SGHRS and CDR2 YFSETQ. The CDR3: CASSTGTNSYEQYF. Here the CDR3 DNA reads TGCGCCAGCAGTACGGGGACCAACTCCTACGAGCAGTACTTC.

This clonotype was picked up many times. The V and J genes are TRBV5-6 and TRBJ2-2, with 7 bases aligning to TRBD1. V shed 0 bases and J 2 bases; nucleotides not matched to a gene: 7. The germline CDR1 and CDR2 sequences are SGHDT and YYEEEE. The CDR3 spans 17 residues. The CDR3 is CASSLGQGSRNTGELFF. In DNA form, the CDR3 reads TGTGCCAGCAGCTTGGGACAGGGTAGTAGAAACACCGGGGAGCTGTTTTTT.